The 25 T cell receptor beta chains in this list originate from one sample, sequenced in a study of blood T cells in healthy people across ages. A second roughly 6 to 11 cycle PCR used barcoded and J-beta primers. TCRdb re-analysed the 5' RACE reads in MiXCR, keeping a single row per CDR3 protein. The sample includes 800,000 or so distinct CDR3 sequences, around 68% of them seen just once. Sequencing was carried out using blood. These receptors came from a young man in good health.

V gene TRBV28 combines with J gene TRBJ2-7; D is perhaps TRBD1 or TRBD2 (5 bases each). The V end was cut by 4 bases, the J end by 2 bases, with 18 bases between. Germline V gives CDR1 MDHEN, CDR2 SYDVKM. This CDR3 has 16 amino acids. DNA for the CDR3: TGTGCCAGCAGTTCCCCAACCGGGACCGACCCCTACGAGCAGTACTTC. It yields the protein CASSSPTGTDPYEQYF.

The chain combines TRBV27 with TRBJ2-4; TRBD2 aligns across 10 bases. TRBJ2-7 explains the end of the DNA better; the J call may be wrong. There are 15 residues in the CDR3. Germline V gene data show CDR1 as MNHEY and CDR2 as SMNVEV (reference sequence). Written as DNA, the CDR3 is TGTGCCAGCAGTTCCATAGCGGGGGGAACCTACGAGCAGTACTTC. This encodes CASSSIAGGTYEQYF.

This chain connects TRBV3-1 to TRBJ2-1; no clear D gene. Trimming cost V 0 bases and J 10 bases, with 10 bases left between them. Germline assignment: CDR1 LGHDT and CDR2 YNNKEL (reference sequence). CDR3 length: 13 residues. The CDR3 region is CASSQEGRQEQFF. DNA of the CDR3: TGTGCCAGCAGCCAAGAAGGCAGGCAAGAGCAGTTCTTC.

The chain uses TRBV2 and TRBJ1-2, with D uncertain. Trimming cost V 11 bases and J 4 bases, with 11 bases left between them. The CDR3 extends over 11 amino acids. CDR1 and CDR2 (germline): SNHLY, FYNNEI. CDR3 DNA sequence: TGTGCCGGCCGCGGCCCCTATGGCTACACCTTC. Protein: CAGRGPYGYTF.

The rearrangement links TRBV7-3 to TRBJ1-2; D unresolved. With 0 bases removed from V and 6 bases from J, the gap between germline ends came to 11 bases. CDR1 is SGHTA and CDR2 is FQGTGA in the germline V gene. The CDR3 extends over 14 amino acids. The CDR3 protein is CASSLTGSGDGYTF. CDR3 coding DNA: TGTGCCAGCAGCTTAACGGGGAGTGGTGATGGCTACACCTTC.

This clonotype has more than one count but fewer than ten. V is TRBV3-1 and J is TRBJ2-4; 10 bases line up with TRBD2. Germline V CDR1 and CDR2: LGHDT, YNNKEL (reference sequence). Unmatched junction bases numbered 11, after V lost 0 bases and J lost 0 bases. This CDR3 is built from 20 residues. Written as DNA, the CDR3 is TGTGCCAGCAGCCAAGATGGTCTAGCGGGGGCGCTTCTAGCCAAAAACATTCAGTACTTC. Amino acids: CASSQDGLAGALLAKNIQYF.

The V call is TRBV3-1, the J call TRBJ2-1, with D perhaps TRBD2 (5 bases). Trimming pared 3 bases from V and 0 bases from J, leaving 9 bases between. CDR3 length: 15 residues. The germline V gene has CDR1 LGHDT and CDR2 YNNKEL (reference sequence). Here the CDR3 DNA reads TGTGCCAGCAGCCACTCTGGGAGCTCCTACAATGAGCAGTTCTTC. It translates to CASSHSGSSYNEQFF.

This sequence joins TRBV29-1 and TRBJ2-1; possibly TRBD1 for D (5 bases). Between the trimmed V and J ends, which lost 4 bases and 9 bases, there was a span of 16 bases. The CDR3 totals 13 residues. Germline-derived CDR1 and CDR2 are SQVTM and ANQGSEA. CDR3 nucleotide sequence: TGCAGCGTTGGGGGCACTTGGGGTGGTGAGCAGTTCTTC. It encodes CSVGGTWGGEQFF.

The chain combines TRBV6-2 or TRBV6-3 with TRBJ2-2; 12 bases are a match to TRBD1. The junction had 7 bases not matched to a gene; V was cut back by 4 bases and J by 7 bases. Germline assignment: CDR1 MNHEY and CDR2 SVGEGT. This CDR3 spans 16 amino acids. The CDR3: CASSSLGQGAIGELFF. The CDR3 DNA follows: TGTGCCAGCAGTTCATTGGGACAGGGGGCAATCGGGGAGCTGTTTTTT.

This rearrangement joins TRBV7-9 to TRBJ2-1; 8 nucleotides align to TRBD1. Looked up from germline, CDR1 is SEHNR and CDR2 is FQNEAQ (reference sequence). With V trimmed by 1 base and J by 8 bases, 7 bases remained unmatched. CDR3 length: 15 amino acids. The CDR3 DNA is TGTGCCAGCAGCTTAGGGGCAGGGGGCGGCTATGAGCAGTTCTTC. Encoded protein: CASSLGAGGGYEQFF.

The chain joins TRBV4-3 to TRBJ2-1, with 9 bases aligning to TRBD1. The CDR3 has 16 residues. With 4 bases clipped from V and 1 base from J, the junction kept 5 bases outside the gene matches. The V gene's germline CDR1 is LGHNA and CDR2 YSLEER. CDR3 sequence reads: CASSRGTGISYNEQFF. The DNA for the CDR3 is TGCGCCAGCAGCCGAGGGACAGGGATTTCCTACAATGAGCAGTTCTTC.

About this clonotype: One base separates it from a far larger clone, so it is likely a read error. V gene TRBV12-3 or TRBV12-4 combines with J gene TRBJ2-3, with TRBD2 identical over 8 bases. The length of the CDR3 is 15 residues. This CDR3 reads CAGSLAGGGTDTQYF. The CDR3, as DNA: TGTGCCGGCAGTTTAGCCGGGGGGGGCACAGATACGCAGTATTTT.

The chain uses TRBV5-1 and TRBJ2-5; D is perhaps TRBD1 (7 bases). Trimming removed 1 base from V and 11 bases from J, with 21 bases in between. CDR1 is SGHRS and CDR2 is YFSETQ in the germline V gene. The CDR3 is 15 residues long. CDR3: CASSLQGGSDNEQYF. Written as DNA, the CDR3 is TGCGCCAGCAGCTTGCAGGGGGGCTCCGACAATGAGCAGTACTTC.

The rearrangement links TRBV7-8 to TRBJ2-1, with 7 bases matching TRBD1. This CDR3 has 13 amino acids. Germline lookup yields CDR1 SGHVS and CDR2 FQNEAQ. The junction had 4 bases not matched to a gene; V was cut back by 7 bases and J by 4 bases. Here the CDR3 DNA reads TGTGCCAGCAAAGACAGGGATTACAATGAGCAGTTCTTC. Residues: CASKDRDYNEQFF.

The DNA for the CDR3 is TGTGCCAGCCCCGGGGACCTTAGAAACGGGGAGCTGTTTTTT. As protein: CASPGDLRNGELFF. V and J are TRBV21-1 and TRBJ2-2; whether TRBD1, the table's D call, matches the DNA was not checked. TRBV21-1 is assigned pseudogene status. The CDR3 has 14 residues.

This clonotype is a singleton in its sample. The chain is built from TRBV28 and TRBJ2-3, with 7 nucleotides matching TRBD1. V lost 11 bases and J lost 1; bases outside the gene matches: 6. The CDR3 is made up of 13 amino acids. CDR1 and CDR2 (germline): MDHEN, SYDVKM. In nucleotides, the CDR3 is TGTGCCTGCACAGGGGTGGGCACAGATACGCAGTATTTT. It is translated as CACTGVGTDTQYF.

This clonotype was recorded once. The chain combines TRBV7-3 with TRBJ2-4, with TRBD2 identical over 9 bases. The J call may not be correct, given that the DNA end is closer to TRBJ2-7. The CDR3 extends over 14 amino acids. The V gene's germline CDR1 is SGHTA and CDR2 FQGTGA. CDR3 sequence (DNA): TGTGCCAGCAGCGCCACCGGGACTAGCAACGAGCAGTACTTC. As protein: CASSATGTSNEQYF.

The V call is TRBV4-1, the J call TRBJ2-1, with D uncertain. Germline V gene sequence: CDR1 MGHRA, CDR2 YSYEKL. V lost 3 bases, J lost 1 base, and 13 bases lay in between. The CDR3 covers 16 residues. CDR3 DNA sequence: TGCGCCAGCAGCCAGCAGATTCCCGTATCCTACAATGAGCAGTTCTTC. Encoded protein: CASSQQIPVSYNEQFF.

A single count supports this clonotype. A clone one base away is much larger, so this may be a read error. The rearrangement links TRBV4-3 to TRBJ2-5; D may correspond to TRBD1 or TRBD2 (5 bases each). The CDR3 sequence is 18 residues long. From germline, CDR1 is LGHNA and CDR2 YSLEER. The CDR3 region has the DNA TGCACCAGCAGCCAAGATGCCTTCGGAGGACATAATCAGGAGACCCAGTACTTC. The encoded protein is CTSSQDAFGGHNQETQYF.

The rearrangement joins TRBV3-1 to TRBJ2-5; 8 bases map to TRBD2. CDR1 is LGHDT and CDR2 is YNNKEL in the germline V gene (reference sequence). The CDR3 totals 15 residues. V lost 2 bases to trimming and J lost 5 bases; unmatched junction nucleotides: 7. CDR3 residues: CASSQWRGERETQYF. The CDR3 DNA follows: TGTGCCAGCAGCCAATGGCGGGGGGAGAGGGAGACCCAGTACTTC.

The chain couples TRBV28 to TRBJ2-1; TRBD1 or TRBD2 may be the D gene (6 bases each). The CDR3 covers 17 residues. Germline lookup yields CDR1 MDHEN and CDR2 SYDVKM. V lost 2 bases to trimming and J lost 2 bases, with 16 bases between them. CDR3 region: CASSLIRGAAPYNEQFF. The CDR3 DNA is TGTGCCAGCAGTTTAATAAGGGGGGCGGCACCCTACAATGAGCAGTTCTTC.

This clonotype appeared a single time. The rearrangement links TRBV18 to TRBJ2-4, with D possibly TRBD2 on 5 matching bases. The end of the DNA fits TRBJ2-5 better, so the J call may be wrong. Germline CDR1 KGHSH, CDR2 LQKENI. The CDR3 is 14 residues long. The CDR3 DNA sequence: TGTGCCAGCTCACCAACCAGGTCGGGGGAGACCCAGTACTTC. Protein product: CASSPTRSGETQYF.

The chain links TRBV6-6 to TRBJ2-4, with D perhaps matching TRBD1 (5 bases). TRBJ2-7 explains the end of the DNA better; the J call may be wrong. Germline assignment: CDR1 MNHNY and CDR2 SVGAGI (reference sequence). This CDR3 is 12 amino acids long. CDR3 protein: CASSYETDEQYF. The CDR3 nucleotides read TGTGCCAGCAGTTACGAGACAGACGAGCAGTACTTC.

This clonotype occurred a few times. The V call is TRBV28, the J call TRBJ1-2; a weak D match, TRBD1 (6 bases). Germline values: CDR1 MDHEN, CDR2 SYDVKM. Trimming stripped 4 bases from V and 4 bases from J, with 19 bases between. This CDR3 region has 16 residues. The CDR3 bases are TGTGCCAGCAGTTCCCCCCCTAACAGGGTCTTCTATGGCTACACCTTC. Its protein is CASSSPPNRVFYGYTF.

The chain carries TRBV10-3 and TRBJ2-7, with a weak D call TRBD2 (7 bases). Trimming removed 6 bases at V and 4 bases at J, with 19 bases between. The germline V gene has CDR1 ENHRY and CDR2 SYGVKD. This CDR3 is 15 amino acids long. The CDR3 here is CAISRRGAGAYEQYF. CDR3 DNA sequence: TGTGCCATCAGCAGACGGGGGGCAGGGGCGTACGAGCAGTACTTC.